Below, 17 T cell receptor beta chains from the same sample are listed, as sequenced in a study of ipilimumab plus nivolumab after autologous stem cell transplantation. Assay used: immunoSEQ multiplex PCR; TCRdb lists only in-frame clones, some missing. Here the sample spans approximately 14,000 clones, under 85% being singletons. This specimen consisted of PBMCs, obtained in a trial of ipilimumab plus nivolumab as post-transplant consolidation. These TCRs come from a male donor with primary mediastinal lymphoma.

This clone was seen only once. The chain has TRBV6-6 and TRBJ2-5; the D gene is possibly TRBD2 (5 bases). With 6 bases removed from V and 5 bases from J, the gap between germline ends came to 13 bases. CDR1 and CDR2 from the germline V gene are MNHNY and SVGAGI (reference sequence). The CDR3 covers 13 residues. Here the CDR3 reads CASRGEGKETQYF. Here the CDR3 DNA reads TGTGCCAGCAGAGGAGAGGGCAAGGAGACCCAGTACTTC.

The sample holds one count of this clone. The rearrangement uses TRBV29-1 and TRBJ1-1, with 8 bases aligning to TRBD1. V shed 3 bases and J 4 bases; nucleotides not matched to a gene: 7. The CDR3 contains 14 residues. Germline CDR1 is SQVTM and CDR2 is ANQGSEA. CDR3 region: CSVEVPGQATEAFF. CDR3 sequence (DNA): TGCAGCGTTGAGGTACCGGGACAGGCCACTGAAGCTTTCTTT.

The chain's CDR3 is CASSEGRARYNSPLHF. The CDR3 nucleotides read TGTGCCAGCAGTGAGGGCAGAGCGAGGTATAATTCACCCCTCCACTTT. The chain is built from TRBV2 and TRBJ1-6; D unclear. The CDR3 is 16 residues long. Looked up from germline, CDR1 is SNHLY and CDR2 is FYNNEI. V was trimmed by 3 bases and J by 4 bases, leaving 13 bases between them.

Judged by abundance, this clone is large (0.1 to 1%). The CDR3 loop reads CASSLDRNTEAFF. The CDR3 DNA follows: TGTGCCAGCAGCTTGGACAGGAACACTGAAGCTTTCTTT. This chain uses TRBV11-2 with TRBJ1-1; D is possibly TRBD1 (6 bases). The CDR3 spans 13 residues. Trimming shortened V by 3 bases and J by 1 base, and 6 bases separated the two germline ends. Germline CDR1 SGHAT, CDR2 FQNNGV.

The V gene is TRBV5-4, the J gene TRBJ2-5; 12 nucleotides line up with TRBD2. With 3 bases clipped from V and 1 base from J, the junction kept 4 bases outside the gene matches. Looked up from germline, CDR1 is SGHNT and CDR2 is YYREEE (reference sequence). The CDR3 covers 16 residues. The CDR3 DNA is TGTGCCAGCAGCTCGACTAGCGGGGGACTCCAAGAGACCCAGTACTTC. This encodes CASSSTSGGLQETQYF.

This rearrangement joins TRBV19 to TRBJ2-7, with 8 bases matching TRBD2. Germline loops: CDR1 LNHDA, CDR2 SQIVND (reference sequence). This CDR3 has 15 amino acids. V gave up 1 base and J gave up 1 base; unmatched junction bases: 3. DNA for the CDR3: TGTGCCAGTAGTATAGTTACTAGCGGATCCTACGAGCAGTACTTC. Translation gives CASSIVTSGSYEQYF.

Only a few counts were recorded for this clone. The CDR3: CASSQGTGGQETQYF. The CDR3 bases are TGCGCCAGCAGCCAGGGAACAGGGGGCCAAGAGACCCAGTACTTC. The rearrangement links TRBV5-1 to TRBJ2-5, with TRBD1 matching 8 bases. V lost 4 bases and J lost 1; bases outside the gene matches: 6. The germline V gene encodes CDR1 SGHRS and CDR2 YFSETQ. The CDR3 spans 15 residues.

The rearrangement uses TRBV5-1 and TRBJ1-2; 7 bases fit TRBD1. This CDR3 contains 12 residues. In germline, CDR1 is SGHRS, CDR2 YFSETQ. Trimming removed 4 bases from V and 4 bases from J; junction bases left unmatched: 1. CDR3 nucleotide sequence: TGCGCCAGCAGCCGGACAGGCTATGGCTACACCTTC. Its translation is CASSRTGYGYTF.

The count of this clone is one. The chain carries TRBV30 and TRBJ1-1; D may be TRBD1 (6 bases). Trimming pared 3 bases from V and 10 bases from J, leaving 21 bases between. Germline CDR1 GTSNPN, CDR2 SVGIG (reference sequence). The CDR3 has 14 residues. CDR3: CAWREGLGGPGAFF. The CDR3 DNA follows: TGTGCCTGGAGGGAGGGTTTAGGGGGACCTGGAGCTTTCTTT.

The chain's CDR3 is CASSYGAGDRDTQYF. CDR3 sequence (DNA): TGTGCCAGCAGTTACGGAGCGGGAGACCGTGATACGCAGTATTTT. The chain links TRBV6-6 to TRBJ2-3; 8 bases agree with TRBD2. This CDR3 spans 15 amino acids. V lost 2 bases to trimming and J lost 6 bases; unmatched junction nucleotides: 7. Germline CDR1 is MNHNY and CDR2 is SVGAGI (reference sequence).

The chain couples TRBV27 to TRBJ1-2; weak D call: TRBD1 (5 bases). The V gene lost 7 bases and the J gene lost 7 bases, with 13 bases spanning the gap. The CDR3 length is 12 residues. The germline CDR1 and CDR2 sequences are MNHEY and SMNVEV (reference sequence). CDR3 sequence reads: CASNGGNGGYTF. As DNA, the CDR3 is TGTGCCAGCAATGGGGGGAATGGTGGCTACACCTTC.

V is TRBV19 and J is TRBJ2-7, with 10 positions matching TRBD2. The V gene's germline CDR1 is LNHDA and CDR2 SQIVND (reference sequence). Trimming at V came to 5 bases and at J to 2 bases, leaving 12 bases not matched to a gene. The CDR3 has 17 amino acids. The CDR3 region is CASSPITGTSAAYEQYF. CDR3 in DNA: TGTGCCAGTAGTCCTATCACCGGGACTAGCGCCGCCTACGAGCAGTACTTC.

The chain has TRBV5-1 and TRBJ2-5; 9 nucleotides line up with TRBD1. Germline trimming cut 0 bases from V and 6 bases from J; bases unmatched to any gene: 9. Germline V gene data show CDR1 as SGHRS and CDR2 as YFSETQ. The length of the CDR3 is 16 residues. For the CDR3, the DNA is TGCGCCAGCAGCTTGGTCGGGATGACAGGGGGGCAGACCCAGTACTTC. Translating it yields CASSLVGMTGGQTQYF.

The V gene is TRBV7-2, the J gene TRBJ1-2; D not resolved. The germline CDR1 and CDR2 sequences are SGHTA and FQGNSA. CDR3 length equals 16 residues. V dropped 5 bases and J dropped 0 bases, with 16 bases sitting between them. DNA of the CDR3: TGTGCCAGCAGCCCGCAGAGAGTTACCTCTAACTATGGCTACACCTTC. This encodes CASSPQRVTSNYGYTF.

The rearrangement joins TRBV27 to TRBJ1-2, with TRBD1 as a possible D gene (6 bases). Germline V gene sequence: CDR1 MNHEY, CDR2 SMNVEV (reference sequence). V lost 0 bases and J lost 0, with 11 bases in between. The CDR3 is 16 amino acids. CDR3 in amino acids: CASSLSVRGTNYGYTF. The CDR3 region has the DNA TGTGCCAGCAGTTTATCGGTCAGGGGAACTAACTATGGCTACACCTTC.

This clone occurred once. The rearrangement joins TRBV5-1 to TRBJ1-1; perhaps TRBD1 as D (5 bases). Germline V CDR1 and CDR2: SGHRS, YFSETQ. There are 14 residues in the CDR3. V gave up 6 bases and J gave up 5 bases, with 17 bases separating them. The CDR3 region is CASTGGGSGTEAFF. In DNA form, the CDR3 reads TGCGCCAGCACCGGCGGGGGGAGCGGAACTGAAGCTTTCTTT. The full variable domain, in which reference TRBV5-1 and TRBJ1-1 provide the parts outside the CDR3, is KAGVTQTPRYLIKTRGQQVTLSCSPISGHRSVSWYQQTPGQGLQFLFEYFSETQRNKGNFPGRFSGRQFSNSRSEMNVSTLELGDSALYLCASTGGGSGTEAFFGQGTRLTVV.

This clone came up a few times. The chain recombines TRBV27 with TRBJ2-7; TRBD2 matches at 11 bases. Looked up from germline, CDR1 is MNHEY and CDR2 is SMNVEV (reference sequence). CDR3 length equals 16 residues. V lost 6 bases to trimming and J lost 3 bases; unmatched junction nucleotides: 10. This chain's CDR3 is CASSQTSGDNYYEQYF. In DNA form, the CDR3 reads TGTGCCAGCAGCCAGACTAGCGGGGATAATTACTACGAGCAGTACTTC.